Shown below are 19 T cell receptor beta chains from a single sample sequenced in a study of graft-versus-host responses after intestinal transplantation. The antigens these receptors bind are not known. Only in-frame clones appear in the TCRdb table, and some are missing; sequencing was by immunoSEQ multiplex PCR. The data show approximately 54,000 clones, roughly 80% seen once. This material consisted of unstimulated CD4+ T cells sorted from spleen or lymph node cells, taken before transplant. The receptors stem from a human donor who was the organ donor for an intestinal transplant.

This clone was recorded once. The V call is TRBV6-5, the J call TRBJ1-5; weak D call: TRBD1 (5 bases). CDR1 and CDR2 from the germline V gene are MNHEY and SVGAGI. This CDR3 has 13 amino acids. The V end lost 3 bases, the J end lost 4 bases, and 7 bases lay between the germline ends. CDR3 DNA: TGTGCCAGCAGTTATTACAGGAATCAGCCCCAGCATTTT. Translation gives CASSYYRNQPQHF.

The rearrangement joins TRBV30 to TRBJ2-7; D possibly corresponds to TRBD2 (7 bases). Trimming took 5 bases from V and 6 from J, leaving 14 bases between them. CDR1 and CDR2 (germline): GTSNPN, SVGIG (reference sequence). This CDR3 has 12 residues. CDR3 nucleotide sequence: TGTGCCTGGGCTGCGGGGGCGGGCGAGCAGTACTTC. Translating gives CAWAAGAGEQYF.

V usage is TRBV9 and J usage is TRBJ1-1; D is uncertain. CDR1 SGDLS and CDR2 YYNGEE come from the germline V gene. There are 17 residues in the CDR3. Trimming left V 4 bases short and J 5 bases short, with 24 bases between. The CDR3 DNA reads as TGTGCCAGCAGCAGATGGGGATTGTTGGGCCGAGGAACTGAAGCTTTCTTT. Translation: CASSRWGLLGRGTEAFF.

This rearrangement joins TRBV5-1 to TRBJ2-5; D gene ambiguous. The CDR3 is 14 residues long. Germline V gives CDR1 SGHRS, CDR2 YFSETQ. V gave up 0 bases and J gave up 0 bases, with 6 bases separating them. CDR3 loop: CASSLDAHQETQYF. As DNA, the CDR3 is TGCGCCAGCAGCTTGGATGCTCACCAAGAGACCCAGTACTTC.

V and J are TRBV7-2 and TRBJ2-1; 7 bases fit TRBD2. This CDR3 is 17 amino acids long. Losses at the gene ends were 1 base for V and 3 bases for J; bases not matched to a gene: 9. The germline gives CDR1 SGHTA, CDR2 FQGNSA. The CDR3 is CASSLENLAGDYNEQFF. In DNA form, the CDR3 reads TGTGCCAGCAGCTTAGAAAACTTGGCGGGGGACTACAATGAGCAGTTCTTC.

This clone turned up a few times. The chain links TRBV27 to TRBJ1-2; 9 nucleotides match TRBD1. The CDR3 length is 14 residues. CDR1 is MNHEY and CDR2 is SMNVEV in the germline V gene (reference sequence). Trimming took 6 bases from V and 7 from J; bases not matched to a gene: 9. CDR3 loop: CASRAGTGWGGYTF. The CDR3 DNA follows: TGTGCCAGCAGGGCCGGGACAGGGTGGGGTGGCTACACCTTC.

A few counts support this clone. The chain has TRBV5-1 and TRBJ2-3; 10 positions agree with TRBD2. This CDR3 contains 16 residues. Unmatched junction bases numbered 6, after V lost 0 bases and J lost 5 bases. In germline, CDR1 is SGHRS, CDR2 YFSETQ. CDR3 sequence (DNA): TGCGCCAGCAGCTTGGCCCTAGCGGGGGCCCTAGATACGCAGTATTTT. Its translation: CASSLALAGALDTQYF.

This clone was seen a few times. The chain joins TRBV15 to TRBJ1-5; D gene unclear. Trimming stripped 0 bases from V and 6 bases from J, with 12 bases between. Germline CDR1 is LNHNV and CDR2 is YYDKDF (reference sequence). CDR3 length: 15 residues. CDR3 in amino acids: CATSRDRGGGQPQHF. The CDR3 nucleotides read TGTGCCACCAGCAGAGATCGGGGAGGCGGTCAGCCCCAGCATTTT.

This chain uses TRBV6-5 with TRBJ2-5; D gene uncertain. The germline gives CDR1 MNHEY, CDR2 SVGAGI. Trimming cost V 0 bases and J 2 bases, with 7 bases left between them. The CDR3 has 14 amino acids. CDR3 nucleotide sequence: TGTGCCAGCAGTTACTCGACTCATCAAGAGACCCAGTACTTC. As protein: CASSYSTHQETQYF.

The rearrangement uses TRBV19 and TRBJ1-3, with D possibly TRBD1 on 5 matching bases. Germline V gene sequence: CDR1 LNHDA, CDR2 SQIVND (reference sequence). The CDR3 covers 13 residues. Trimming pared 11 bases from V and 0 bases from J, leaving 11 bases between. The CDR3 here is CAVTGASGNTIYF. The DNA for the CDR3 is TGTGCCGTTACAGGAGCCTCTGGAAACACCATATATTTT.

The chain recombines TRBV7-2 with TRBJ1-1, with D unclear. Trimming stripped 1 base from V and 5 bases from J, with 11 bases between. The germline CDR1 and CDR2 sequences are SGHTA and FQGNSA. The CDR3 length is 14 residues. The CDR3 sequence: CASSLGEWGTEAFF. Written as DNA, the CDR3 is TGTGCCAGCAGCTTAGGGGAGTGGGGAACTGAAGCTTTCTTT. The full variable domain, rest sourced from reference TRBV7-2 and TRBJ1-1, is GAGVSQSPSNKVTEKGKDVELRCDPISGHTALYWYRQSLGQGLEFLIYFQGNSAPDKSGLPSDRFSAERTGGSVSTLTIQRTQQEDSAVYLCASSLGEWGTEAFFGQGTRLTVV.

The chain links TRBV5-1 to TRBJ2-1; 13 bases are a match to TRBD2. In germline, CDR1 is SGHRS, CDR2 YFSETQ. The CDR3 spans 17 residues. With V trimmed by 4 bases and J by 1 base, 5 bases remained unmatched. For the CDR3, the DNA is TGCGCCAGCAGCACCGGACTAGCGGGAGTTTCCTACAATGAGCAGTTCTTC. Translating gives CASSTGLAGVSYNEQFF.

The V call is TRBV29-1, the J call TRBJ2-5; TRBD2 matches at 8 bases. Germline lookup yields CDR1 SQVTM and CDR2 ANQGSEA. The ends lost 2 bases at V and 1 base at J; junction bases unmatched: 6. The CDR3 is 15 residues long. The CDR3 region has the DNA TGCAGCGTTGAAAAAACCGGGACTAGCCAAGAGACCCAGTACTTC. Protein product: CSVEKTGTSQETQYF.

The rearrangement joins TRBV4-2 to TRBJ2-1; 7 bases are shared with TRBD2. Germline V gene sequence: CDR1 LGHNA, CDR2 YNFKEQ. The J segment lost 7 bases and the V segment lost 3 bases, leaving 9 bases of the junction unmatched. The CDR3 sequence is 15 residues long. Here the CDR3 DNA reads TGTGCCAGCAGCCAGGAATCGGGGGGAAGGAATGAGCAGTTCTTC. It is translated as CASSQESGGRNEQFF.

This chain connects TRBV19 to TRBJ2-7, with D possibly being TRBD1 (6 bases). The V gene's germline CDR1 is LNHDA and CDR2 SQIVND (reference sequence). There are 14 residues in the CDR3. Trimming removed 5 bases at V and 0 bases at J, with 11 bases between. CDR3 loop: CASSLGANSYEQYF. In DNA, the CDR3 is TGTGCCAGTAGTTTGGGGGCCAACTCCTACGAGCAGTACTTC.

This clone has a single count. The rearrangement links TRBV6-1 to TRBJ1-3; 7 bases are a match to TRBD1. J lost 0 bases, V lost 4 bases, and 0 bases had no gene match. Germline V CDR1 and CDR2: MNHNS, SASEGT. The CDR3 length is 14 residues. CDR3 in DNA: TGTGCCAGCAGTGCAGGGGGCTCTGGAAACACCATATATTTT. It codes for CASSAGGSGNTIYF.

This clone was detected a few times. V and J are TRBV30 and TRBJ2-2; TRBD1 aligns across 11 bases. Per germline, CDR1 GTSNPN and CDR2 SVGIG (reference sequence). The CDR3 totals 14 residues. V gave up 3 bases and J gave up 4 bases; unmatched junction bases: 1. Here the CDR3 reads CAWRDRGRTGELFF. The CDR3 DNA reads TGTGCCTGGAGGGACAGGGGGCGCACCGGGGAGCTGTTTTTT.

The V gene is TRBV6-5, the J gene TRBJ1-2; D is unresolved. The CDR3 is 13 residues long. Germline V gene sequence: CDR1 MNHEY, CDR2 SVGAGI. Trimming removed 2 bases from V and 0 bases from J, with 4 bases in between. As DNA, the CDR3 is TGTGCCAGCAGTTACCTGGCTAACTATGGCTACACCTTC. It yields the protein CASSYLANYGYTF.

This chain links TRBV5-1 with TRBJ2-1, with 11 bases aligning to TRBD2. The CDR3 extends over 15 amino acids. The J segment lost 4 bases and the V segment lost 7 bases, leaving 7 bases of the junction unmatched. The germline V gene has CDR1 SGHRS and CDR2 YFSETQ. CDR3 DNA sequence: TGCGCCAGCTATTCCGGGACTAGCGGATACAATGAGCAGTTCTTC. Encoded protein: CASYSGTSGYNEQFF.